This record covers a single T cell receptor beta chain. The antigen is unknown. The V end was cut by 5 bases, the J end by 3 bases, with 12 bases between. The CDR3 totals 14 residues. CDR1 and CDR2 from the germline V gene are SGHNT and YENEEA. This sample is drawn from a study of sequential checkpoint blockade in melanoma. Study conclusions and caveats: Response in arm A was associated with pretreatment TIL clonality.

Libraries were prepared by immunoSEQ multiplex PCR; TCRdb keeps only in-frame clonotypes and omits some of them. The top ten clones hold roughly a tenth of a sample with some 2,400 clones, about 25% of them seen once. The treatment: randomized to nivolumab then ipilimumab (arm A) or the reverse (arm B). The chain joins TRBV11-3 to TRBJ2-3, with a weak D call TRBD1 (5 bases). This sequence originates from a human donor with melanoma. The sequencing here drew on tumor tissue (inferred from file names), taken from a patient given nivolumab and ipilimumab in sequence. For the CDR3, the DNA is TGTGCCAGCAGCCCCCCCAAGGGGACAGATACGCAGTATTTT. Translated, it gives CASSPPKGTDTQYF.